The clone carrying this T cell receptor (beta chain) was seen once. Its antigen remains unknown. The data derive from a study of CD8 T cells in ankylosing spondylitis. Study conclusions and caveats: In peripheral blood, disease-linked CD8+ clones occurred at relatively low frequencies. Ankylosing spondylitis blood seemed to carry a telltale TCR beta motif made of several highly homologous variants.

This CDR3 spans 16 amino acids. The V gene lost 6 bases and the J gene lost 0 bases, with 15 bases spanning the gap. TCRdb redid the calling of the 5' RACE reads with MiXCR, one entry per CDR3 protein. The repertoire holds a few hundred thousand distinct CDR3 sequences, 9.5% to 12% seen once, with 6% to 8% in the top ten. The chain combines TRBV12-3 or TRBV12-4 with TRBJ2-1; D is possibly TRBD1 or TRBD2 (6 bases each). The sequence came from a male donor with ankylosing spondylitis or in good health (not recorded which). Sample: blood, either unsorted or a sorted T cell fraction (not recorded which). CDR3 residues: CASSQLADSSYNEQFF. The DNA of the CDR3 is TGTGCCAGCAGCCAATTAGCGGACAGCTCCTACAATGAGCAGTTCTTC.